Below are 5 T cell receptor beta chains sequenced from a single sample in a study of Graves' ophthalmopathy and Graves' hyperthyroidism (dated by TCRdb to 2016 to 2019). The sequencer listed for this sample is Illumina HiSeq 2000. For repertoire sequencing, the TCR beta CDR3 regions were amplified from RNA transcripts. HTBI primers and the Qiagen OneStep RT-PCR kit were used in a first-round RT-PCR, which was followed by a second-round multiplex PCR, size selection and purification. TCRdb trimmed the raw reads at Q25, called clones with MiXCR and kept productive beta chains. Duplicate CDR3 protein sequences are folded into a single record with the most common DNA and genes. The sample contains about 1.2 million distinct CDR3 sequences, about 40% of them found a single time. The top ten clones comprise around 10% of the sample. The specimen was peripheral blood or thyroid tissue (not recorded which). Receptors originate from an adult man with Graves' hyperthyroidism.

This clonotype has a handful of counts. As DNA, the CDR3 is TGCGCCAGCAGCCATCTCCGGGACCTTCCCGGCTACACCTTC. Amino acid sequence: CASSHLRDLPGYTF. The chain is built from TRBV4-1 and TRBJ1-2; D may be TRBD1 (5 bases). The CDR3 sequence is 14 residues long. Between the trimmed V and J ends, which lost 3 bases and 8 bases, there was a span of 16 bases. Germline V CDR1 and CDR2: MGHRA, YSYEKL.

The V gene is TRBV29-1, the J gene TRBJ2-5; D gene uncertain. Deletions cut 0 bases from V and 4 bases from J, with 15 bases between. This CDR3 contains 15 residues. The germline V gene has CDR1 SQVTM and CDR2 ANQGSEA. The DNA for the CDR3 is TGCAGCGTTGAAGAAGGGCTAAACCTGGGAGAGACCCAGTACTTC. Translated, it gives CSVEEGLNLGETQYF.

This clonotype has a handful of counts. This may arise from a read error, as a much more abundant clone is one base away. The chain couples TRBV12-3 or TRBV12-4 to TRBJ1-3; possible D gene TRBD1, 5 bases. The CDR3 sequence is 16 residues long. The CDR3 region is CASSFFVGGTGNTLYF. For the CDR3, the DNA is TGTGCCAGCAGTTTTTTCGTGGGAGGGACTGGAAACACCTTATATTTT.

The chain uses TRBV29-1 and TRBJ2-6; 7 bases align to TRBD1. CDR3 size: 14 residues. Germline CDR1 SQVTM, CDR2 ANQGSEA. The J segment lost 2 bases and the V segment lost 2 bases, leaving 0 bases of the junction unmatched. The CDR3 loop reads CSVETGAGANVLTF. The DNA for the CDR3 is TGCAGCGTTGAAACAGGGGCTGGGGCCAACGTCCTGACTTTC.

In this sample, this clonotype turned up many times. The gene calls are TRBV5-6 and TRBJ2-7; D remains ambiguous. V lost 4 bases and J 0 bases, leaving 8 bases between the germline ends. Per the germline V gene, CDR1 is SGHDT and CDR2 is YYEEEE. The CDR3 length is 13 residues. The CDR3 sequence: CASSGEGSYEQYF. CDR3 nucleotides: TGTGCCAGCAGCGGGGAAGGCTCCTACGAGCAGTACTTC.